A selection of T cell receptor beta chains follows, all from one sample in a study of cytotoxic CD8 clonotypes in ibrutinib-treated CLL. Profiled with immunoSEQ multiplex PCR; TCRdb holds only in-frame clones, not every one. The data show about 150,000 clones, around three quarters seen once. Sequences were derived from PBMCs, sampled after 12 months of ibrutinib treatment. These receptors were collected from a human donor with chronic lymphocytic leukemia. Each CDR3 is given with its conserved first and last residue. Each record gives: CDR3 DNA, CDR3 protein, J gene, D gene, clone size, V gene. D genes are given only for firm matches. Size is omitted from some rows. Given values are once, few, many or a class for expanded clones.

CDR3nt: TGTGCCAGTGTAACCGGGACTAGCGGGACCGGGGAGCTGTTTTTT; CDR3aa: CASVTGTSGTGELFF; j_gene: TRBJ2-2; d_gene: TRBD2; abundance: few; v_gene: TRBV19
CDR3nt: TGTGCCAGTAGGGGACCCTCTGGGGCCAACGTCCTGACTTTC; CDR3aa: CASRGPSGANVLTF; j_gene: TRBJ2-6; d_gene: -; abundance: -; v_gene: TRBV19
CDR3nt: TGTGCCAGCGGCACCACGGGAGACTCCTACGAGCAGTACTTC; CDR3aa: CASGTTGDSYEQYF; j_gene: TRBJ2-7; d_gene: -; abundance: once; v_gene: TRBV7-9
CDR3nt: TGTGCCAGCAGTGTAGAAGGGATCGGCACTGAAGCTTTCTTT; CDR3aa: CASSVEGIGTEAFF; j_gene: TRBJ1-1; d_gene: -; abundance: -; v_gene: TRBV2
CDR3nt: TGTGCCAGCAGCCCCCGTGGGAGCATGAACACTGAAGCTTTCTTT; CDR3aa: CASSPRGSMNTEAFF; j_gene: TRBJ1-1; d_gene: -; abundance: -; v_gene: TRBV9
CDR3nt: TGTGCCAGCAGCTTAGGGTCTGGGGGCAACACTGAAGCTTTCTTT; CDR3aa: CASSLGSGGNTEAFF; j_gene: TRBJ1-1; d_gene: -; abundance: -; v_gene: TRBV5-3
CDR3nt: TGTGCCAGCAGCTTAGCACAGTGGTCTGCCTACGAGCAGTACTTC; CDR3aa: CASSLAQWSAYEQYF; j_gene: TRBJ2-7; d_gene: -; abundance: -; v_gene: TRBV7-9
CDR3nt: TGTGCCAGCAGCGTAGACCTGGGAACCCCATATGGCTACACCTTC; CDR3aa: CASSVDLGTPYGYTF; j_gene: TRBJ1-2; d_gene: -; abundance: -; v_gene: TRBV9
CDR3nt: TGTGCCAGCAGCAACCTACAGGGTAGAGGGGAGCAGTTCTTC; CDR3aa: CASSNLQGRGEQFF; j_gene: TRBJ2-1; d_gene: -; abundance: -; v_gene: TRBV11-2
CDR3nt: TGTGCCATCAGTGAGTCTAGACTAGCGCTTTACAATGAGCAGTTCTTC; CDR3aa: CAISESRLALYNEQFF; j_gene: TRBJ2-1; d_gene: TRBD2; abundance: -; v_gene: TRBV10-3
CDR3nt: TGTGCCAGCAGCCCGAAAGGGACTAGCGGTGAGACCCAGTACTTC; CDR3aa: CASSPKGTSGETQYF; j_gene: TRBJ2-5; d_gene: TRBD2; abundance: -; v_gene: TRBV6-5
CDR3nt: TGTGCCAGCAGCTTAGCCCCCCGTACTGAGTCCTACGAGCAGTACTTC; CDR3aa: CASSLAPRTESYEQYF; j_gene: TRBJ2-7; d_gene: -; abundance: -; v_gene: TRBV7-9
CDR3nt: TGTGCTAGTGGGGTGGGACTAGCGGGACCCTTAGGAACTAGCACAGATACGCAGTATTTT; CDR3aa: CASGVGLAGPLGTSTDTQYF; j_gene: TRBJ2-3; d_gene: TRBD2; abundance: -; v_gene: TRBV12-5
CDR3nt: TGTGCCAGTTCAGTAGACAGGGGTGGTAATGAAAAACTGTTTTTT; CDR3aa: CASSVDRGGNEKLFF; j_gene: TRBJ1-4; d_gene: TRBD1; abundance: -; v_gene: TRBV2
CDR3nt: TGTGCCACCAGCAGAGCCCTCGAGAAGACCTACGAGCAGTACTTC; CDR3aa: CATSRALEKTYEQYF; j_gene: TRBJ2-7; d_gene: -; abundance: -; v_gene: TRBV15
CDR3nt: TGTGCCAGCAGCCAAGAGGGACCAACTAGCGGAGGGGAGCAGTACTTC; CDR3aa: CASSQEGPTSGGEQYF; j_gene: TRBJ2-7; d_gene: TRBD2; abundance: -; v_gene: TRBV4-2
CDR3nt: TGTGCCAGCACGATGGGGGACCAAGAGACCCAGTACTTC; CDR3aa: CASTMGDQETQYF; j_gene: TRBJ2-5; d_gene: -; abundance: -; v_gene: TRBV7-7
CDR3nt: TGTGCCAGCAGCTTCACACAGGGGGCAAACGAGCAGTACTTC; CDR3aa: CASSFTQGANEQYF; j_gene: TRBJ2-7; d_gene: TRBD1; abundance: few; v_gene: TRBV7-9
CDR3nt: TGCGCCAGCAGCTGGGTGGGCACATCCGCCGGGGAGCTGTTTTTT; CDR3aa: CASSWVGTSAGELFF; j_gene: TRBJ2-2; d_gene: -; abundance: -; v_gene: TRBV5-1
CDR3nt: TGTGCCAGTAGCCGACAGGGGGCTGAAGATACGCAGTATTTT; CDR3aa: CASSRQGAEDTQYF; j_gene: TRBJ2-3; d_gene: TRBD1; abundance: -; v_gene: TRBV19
CDR3nt: TGCGCCAGCAGCCAAGACCGCCACAGTAGACGAAACGAGCAGTACTTC; CDR3aa: CASSQDRHSRRNEQYF; j_gene: TRBJ2-7; d_gene: -; abundance: -; v_gene: TRBV4-3